This T cell receptor beta chain was sequenced during a study of regulatory T cells in long-lasting Graves disease (dated by TCRdb to the early 2020s). About the investigation overall: Persistent Graves' disease was defined as antithyroid drug treatment for over 5 years with persistently positive TSH receptor autoantibodies. In the clinical cohort, patients with persistent Graves' disease had used antithyroid drugs for an average of around 10 years. A total of 35 or so samples were covered by TCR sequencing, comprising roughly 13 persistent and around 20 newly diagnosed Graves' disease patients. The study was registered as a clinical trial and conducted in China. This study used TCR sequencing and RNA sequencing of peripheral blood to compare persistent Graves' disease patients against newly diagnosed Graves' disease patients.

Here is what the overall study found, with its caveats: Sequencing and analysis were restricted to the TCR beta chain. Because the primary lesion, thyroid tissue, could not be accessed, the study looked at peripheral blood alone. Compared with newly diagnosed patients, patients with persistent Graves' disease had lower TCR Shannon entropy and fewer highly expanded clones, which suggests clonal expansion. Preferential use of TRBV28, TRBJ1-2 and TRBJ2-5 was observed in persistent disease, whereas TRBV20-1 and TRBJ2-1 were favored in newly diagnosed disease. More public clonotypes were shared among persistent patients (2,741) than among newly diagnosed patients (over 900). As a limitation, the authors acknowledged that the small sample size may reduce accuracy.

The time point tag for this specimen amounts to: persistent/refractory GD, antithyroid drugs over 5 years with positive TRAb. RNA was extracted from PBMCs in TRIzol for both TCR sequencing and RNA sequencing. The diagnosis of Graves' disease followed American Thyroid Association guidelines. Patients were recruited from an endocrinology department in Xi'an, China. From each patient, approximately 10 milliliters of peripheral blood was collected into an EDTA anticoagulant tube. Ficoll Paque Plus density gradient separation was used to isolate PBMCs, and no further T cell sorting was done. An Agilent 2100 Bioanalyzer and agarose gel were used to assess RNA quality, and a NanoDrop 2000 was used to measure RNA concentration. From the germline V gene, CDR1 is MNHNS and CDR2 is SASEGT. Trimmed from V: 6 bases; trimmed from J: 3 bases; junction bases lacking a gene match: 11. From the cysteine up to the phenylalanine, the CDR3 has a length of 15 residues. CDR3 DNA only is kept here, 45 bases in frame from base 1.

Points on this clonotype: The clone's antigen remains unknown. The sample holds no much larger clone one base away, and base qualities are not on file.

Library construction relied on multiplex PCR. Instrument used: Illumina HiSeq 4000. To build TCR beta libraries, CDR3 regions were amplified by Arm-PCR using iRepertoire HTBI primers. Gel purification was performed on PCR products prior to sequencing. In the original analysis: A total of around 59 TRBV and some 15 TRBJ segments were identified across samples and were used for gene usage analysis of CDR3 amino acid clonotypes. Filtered high-quality paired reads were merged into contigs using COPE and FqMerger. BLAST was used to align contigs to IMGT TRBV, TRBD and TRBJ reference genes, and CDR3 was defined according to IMGT. Any clonotype with a frequency above 0.1% was counted as a highly expanded clone. Repertoire diversity was measured by Shannon entropy, and V-J evenness by the Gini coefficient. Public clonotypes were defined as clonotypes shared by more than one individual. Using fastp at Q25 and MiXCR, TCRdb reprocessed the public reads and kept productive beta chains. Rows with a matching CDR3 protein are joined into one entry that keeps the most common DNA and genes. These V and J calls originate from TCRdb's pipeline instead of the authors' own analysis. The sample data list 350,000 to 450,000 distinct CDR3 sequences, and around 20% of these were observed just once. The ten biggest clones cover roughly 20% of the sample.

The clonotype originates from a female donor with Graves disease. The sequences come from peripheral blood mononuclear cells (PBMCs), collected when the disease was refractory, from a patient treated with antithyroid drugs. This receptor chain uses TRBV6-1 and TRBJ2-7; the junction holds 7 bases that match TRBD1. The CDR3 has the sequence CASRDDDREIYEQYF. The DNA sequence follows: TGTGCCAGCAGGGACGATGACAGGGAGATCTACGAGCAGTACTTC.